This TCR beta chain was identified during a study of blood T cells in healthy people across ages. Findings and caveats of the study: Age advanced and TCR beta diversity per million T cells fell, roughly linearly.

A second PCR, run for about 6 to 12 cycles, used a sample-barcoded 5' primer plus a J-beta primer mix. TCRdb recomputed calls from the 5' RACE reads with MiXCR, one row per CDR3 protein. The sample consists of about 760,000 distinct CDR3 sequences, 56% of them appearing once. Samples each yielded at least 5.5 micrograms of total RNA. For this clonotype: Its target is not known.

The CDR3 has 14 residues. CDR1 is MDHEN, CDR2 SYDVKM, per germline. The sequence derives from a man aged 35-49 years in good health. The sample comprised blood. The rearrangement uses TRBV28 and TRBJ2-5; a possible D gene is TRBD1 (6 bases). Matching the DNA end better, TRBJ2-7 makes the J call doubtful. CDR3 sequence: CASSRRGSGYEQYF. CDR3 sequence (DNA): TGTGCCAGCAGTCGCAGGGGATCGGGCTACGAGCAGTACTTC.